This record covers a single T cell receptor (beta chain). There is no known antigen for this receptor. No base qualities exist here, and no much larger clone lies one base off it. This specimen comes from a study of shared T cell receptors in the human thymus (dated by TCRdb to the early 2020s). Study-wide context: The study investigated the way shared, self-reactive T-cell receptor alpha chains are produced in the human thymus.

The junction shows trimming of 3 bases on V and 5 bases on J, plus 11 bases between the germline ends. From its cysteine to its phenylalanine, the CDR3 spans 13 amino acids. Of all the DNA, just the CDR3 is kept, 39 bases in frame from base 1. In the germline V gene, CDR1 corresponds to SGHRS and CDR2 to YFSETQ. Receptors were amplified or captured by the immunoSEQ multiplex PCR assay. Drawn from immuneACCESS, this table holds only the in-frame rearrangements with V and J called that TCRdb kept. Clones are partly lost; checked studies trace under half to an unresolved V gene and leave the rest unexplained. This sample has 450,000 to 650,000 clones in its table, and more than 75% of those were observed once. The top ten hold around 0.012% of the sample. This sample also appeared in a second study, on human thymus T cells. From the second report: Donors were immunologically healthy infants undergoing open corrective cardiac surgery for congenital heart defects in Finland. Thymus tissue was collected as surgical resects that were removed during corrective cardiac surgery. V and J gene segment usage appeared biased in both thymic and peripheral blood repertoires. The related research reported highly overlapping thymic TCR repertoires among unrelated individuals. The study used seven to nine infant thymus samples plus four related peripheral blood samples to characterize TCR alpha and beta repertoires. The infant donors were roughly 6 to 250 days old, and the cohort included six or seven males and a couple of females. Thymocytes were mechanically released from the tissue and were stored as pellets of about 9-33 million cells at -70 degrees C. A QIAsymphony instrument was used to extract genomic DNA from the frozen cell pellets. Using the immunoSEQ multiplex PCR assay, the TCRB and TCRAD loci were amplified from a standardized quantity of quality-controlled genomic DNA. The amplicons covered the V(D)J region and were long enough to include the CDR3 and to identify the V and J genes. Through the commercial immunoSEQ service, the amplicons were sequenced on an Illumina platform. Primer bias and sequencing errors were corrected as previously described, and TCRAD and TCRB were defined on the basis of the IMGT database. Analysis of the repertoires was done with immunoSEQ Analyzer 3.0 and VDJTools and included basic statistics, V/J segment usage, diversity estimates, rarefaction and pairwise overlap. Diversity was estimated with Chao1, ChaoE, Efron-Thisted, Shannon and inverse Simpson indices, and also on datasets down-sampled to the smallest sample. Repertoire overlap was determined by strict matching of CDR3 nucleotide sequence, V gene and J gene, and Jaccard-based multidimensional scaling clustering was applied. On average, thymus samples gave around 810,000 unique TCRB clonotypes, whereas blood samples gave approximately 84,000.

The rearrangement combines TRBV5-1 with TRBJ2-5, and the D gene may be TRBD2, 5 bases matching. Material: thymocytes. The receptor was derived from a boy in the first two years of life with a congenital heart defect. Donor details come from another sample of the same person, matched by shared clones. The DNA is TGCGCCAGCAGCTCGCGGCCGGGGGAGACCCAGTACTTC. The encoded protein is CASSSRPGETQYF.